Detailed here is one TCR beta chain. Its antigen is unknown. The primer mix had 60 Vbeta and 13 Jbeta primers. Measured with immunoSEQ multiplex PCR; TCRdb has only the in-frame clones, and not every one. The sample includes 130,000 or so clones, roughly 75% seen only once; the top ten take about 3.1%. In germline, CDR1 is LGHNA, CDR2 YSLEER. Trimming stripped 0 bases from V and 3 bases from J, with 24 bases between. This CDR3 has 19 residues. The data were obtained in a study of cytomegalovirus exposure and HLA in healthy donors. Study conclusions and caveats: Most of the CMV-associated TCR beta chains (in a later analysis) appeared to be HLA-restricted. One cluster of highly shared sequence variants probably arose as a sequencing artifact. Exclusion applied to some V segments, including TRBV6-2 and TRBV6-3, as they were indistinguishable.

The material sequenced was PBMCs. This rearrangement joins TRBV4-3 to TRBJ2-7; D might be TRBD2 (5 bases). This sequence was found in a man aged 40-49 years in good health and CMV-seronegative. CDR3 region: CASSQDAFGGARAFYEQYF. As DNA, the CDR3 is TGCGCCAGCAGCCAAGACGCTTTCGGAGGAGCCCGGGCTTTCTACGAGCAGTACTTC.